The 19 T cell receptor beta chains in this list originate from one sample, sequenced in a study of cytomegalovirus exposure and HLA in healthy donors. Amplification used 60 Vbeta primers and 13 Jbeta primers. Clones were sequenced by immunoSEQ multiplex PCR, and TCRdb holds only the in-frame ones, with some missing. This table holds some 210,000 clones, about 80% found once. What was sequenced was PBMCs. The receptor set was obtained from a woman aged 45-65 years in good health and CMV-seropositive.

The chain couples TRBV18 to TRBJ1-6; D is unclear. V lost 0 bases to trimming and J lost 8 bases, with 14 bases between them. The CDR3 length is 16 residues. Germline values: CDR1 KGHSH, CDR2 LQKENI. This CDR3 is CASSPPVRHPDSPLHF. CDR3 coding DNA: TGTGCCAGCTCACCACCGGTCAGGCACCCAGATTCACCCCTCCACTTT. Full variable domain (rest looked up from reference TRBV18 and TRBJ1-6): NAGVMQNPRHLVRRRGQEARLRCSPMKGHSHVYWYRQLPEEGLKFMVYLQKENIIDESGMPKERFSAEFPKEGPSILRIQQVVRGDSAAYFCASSPPVRHPDSPLHFGNGTRLTVT.

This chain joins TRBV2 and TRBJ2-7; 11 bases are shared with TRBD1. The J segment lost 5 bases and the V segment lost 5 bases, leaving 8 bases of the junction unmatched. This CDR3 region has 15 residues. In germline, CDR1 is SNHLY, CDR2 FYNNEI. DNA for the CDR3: TGTGCCAGCAGTTTCGGTTGGACAGGGGGCGACGAGCAGTACTTC. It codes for CASSFGWTGGDEQYF.

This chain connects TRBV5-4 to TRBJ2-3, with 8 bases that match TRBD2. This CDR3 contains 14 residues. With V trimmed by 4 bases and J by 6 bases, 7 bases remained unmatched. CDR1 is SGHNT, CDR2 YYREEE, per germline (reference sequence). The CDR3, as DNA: TGTGCCAGCAGCCCACGGGGGGGAGGGGATACGCAGTATTTT. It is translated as CASSPRGGGDTQYF. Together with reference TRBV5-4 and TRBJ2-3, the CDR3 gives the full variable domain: ETGVTQSPTHLIKTRGQQVTLRCSSQSGHNTVSWYQQALGQGPQFIFQYYREEENGRGNFPPRFSGLQFPNYSSELNVNALELDDSALYLCASSPRGGGDTQYFGPGTRLTVL.

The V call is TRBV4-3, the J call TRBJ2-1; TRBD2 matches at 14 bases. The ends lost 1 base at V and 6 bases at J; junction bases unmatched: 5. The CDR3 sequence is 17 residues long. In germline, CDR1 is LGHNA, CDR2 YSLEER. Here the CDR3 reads CASSQGFGLAGGNEQFF. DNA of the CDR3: TGCGCCAGCAGCCAAGGGTTCGGACTAGCGGGGGGCAATGAGCAGTTCTTC.

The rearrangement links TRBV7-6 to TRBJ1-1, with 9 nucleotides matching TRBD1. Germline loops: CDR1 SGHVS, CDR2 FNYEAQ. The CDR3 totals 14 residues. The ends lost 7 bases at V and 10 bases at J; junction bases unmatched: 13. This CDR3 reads CASTPGTGYSGAFF. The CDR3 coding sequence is TGTGCCAGCACCCCCGGGACAGGGTATTCAGGAGCTTTCTTT.

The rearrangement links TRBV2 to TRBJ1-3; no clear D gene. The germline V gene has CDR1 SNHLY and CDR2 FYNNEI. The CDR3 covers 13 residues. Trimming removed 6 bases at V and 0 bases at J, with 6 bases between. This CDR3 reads CASSADSGNTIYF. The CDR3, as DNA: TGTGCCAGCAGCGCAGACTCTGGAAACACCATATATTTT.

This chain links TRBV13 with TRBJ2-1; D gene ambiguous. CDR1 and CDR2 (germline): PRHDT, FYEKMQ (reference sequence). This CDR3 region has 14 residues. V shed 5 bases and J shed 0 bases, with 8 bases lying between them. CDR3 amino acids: CASSPVSSYNEQFF. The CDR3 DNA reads TGTGCCAGCAGCCCCGTATCCTCCTACAATGAGCAGTTCTTC.

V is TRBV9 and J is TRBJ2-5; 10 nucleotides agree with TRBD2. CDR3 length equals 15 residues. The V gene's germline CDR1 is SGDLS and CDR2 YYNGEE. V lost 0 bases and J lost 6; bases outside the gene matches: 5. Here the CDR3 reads CASSVGSGGRKTQYF. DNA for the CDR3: TGTGCCAGCAGCGTAGGTAGCGGGGGGAGGAAGACCCAGTACTTC. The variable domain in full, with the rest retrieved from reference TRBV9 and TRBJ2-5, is DSGVTQTPKHLITATGQRVTLRCSPRSGDLSVYWYQQSLDQGLQFLIQYYNGEERAKGNILERFSAQQFPDLHSELNLSSLELGDSALYFCASSVGSGGRKTQYFGPGTRLLVL.

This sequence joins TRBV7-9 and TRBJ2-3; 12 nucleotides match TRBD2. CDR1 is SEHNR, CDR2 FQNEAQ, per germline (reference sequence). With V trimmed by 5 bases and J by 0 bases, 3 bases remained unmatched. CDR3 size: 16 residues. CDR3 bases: TGTGCCAGCAGCCCCGGACTAGCGGGAAGCACAGATACGCAGTATTTT. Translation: CASSPGLAGSTDTQYF. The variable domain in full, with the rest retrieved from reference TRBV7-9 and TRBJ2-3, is DTGVSQNPRHKITKRGQNVTFRCDPISEHNRLYWYRQTLGQGPEFLTYFQNEAQLEKSRLLSDRFSAERPKGSFSTLEIQRTEQGDSAMYLCASSPGLAGSTDTQYFGPGTRLTVL.

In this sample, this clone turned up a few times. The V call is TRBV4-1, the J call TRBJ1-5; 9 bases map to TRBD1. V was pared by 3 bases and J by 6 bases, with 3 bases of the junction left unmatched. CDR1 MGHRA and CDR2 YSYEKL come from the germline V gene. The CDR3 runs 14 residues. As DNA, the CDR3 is TGCGCCAGCAGCCAGGGACAGGGTGGTCAGCCCCAGCATTTT. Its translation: CASSQGQGGQPQHF.

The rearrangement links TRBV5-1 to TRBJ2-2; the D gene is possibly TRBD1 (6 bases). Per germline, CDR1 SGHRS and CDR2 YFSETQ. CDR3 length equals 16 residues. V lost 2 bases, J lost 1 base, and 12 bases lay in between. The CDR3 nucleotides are TGCGCCAGCAGCTTCGCGACAGGAATGAACACCGGGGAGCTGTTTTTT. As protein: CASSFATGMNTGELFF.

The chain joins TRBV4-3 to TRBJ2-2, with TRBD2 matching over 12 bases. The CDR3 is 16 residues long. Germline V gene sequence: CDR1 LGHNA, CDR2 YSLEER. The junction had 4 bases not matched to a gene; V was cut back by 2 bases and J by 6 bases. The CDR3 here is CASSQTSGGSAGELFF. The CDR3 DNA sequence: TGCGCCAGCAGCCAAACTAGCGGGGGGTCGGCCGGGGAGCTGTTTTTT.

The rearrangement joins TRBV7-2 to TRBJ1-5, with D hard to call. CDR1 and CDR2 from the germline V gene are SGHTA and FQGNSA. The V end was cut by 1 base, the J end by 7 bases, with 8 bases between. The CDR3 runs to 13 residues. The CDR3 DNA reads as TGTGCCAGCAGCTTAGTTTTTGTACAGCCCCAGCATTTT. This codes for CASSLVFVQPQHF.

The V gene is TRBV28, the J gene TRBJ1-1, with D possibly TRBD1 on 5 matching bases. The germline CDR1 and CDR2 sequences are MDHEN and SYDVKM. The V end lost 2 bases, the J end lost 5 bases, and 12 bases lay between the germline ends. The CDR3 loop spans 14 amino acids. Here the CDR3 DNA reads TGTGCCAGCAGTTTAAGCGGGGGGTGGACTGAAGCTTTCTTT. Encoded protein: CASSLSGGWTEAFF.

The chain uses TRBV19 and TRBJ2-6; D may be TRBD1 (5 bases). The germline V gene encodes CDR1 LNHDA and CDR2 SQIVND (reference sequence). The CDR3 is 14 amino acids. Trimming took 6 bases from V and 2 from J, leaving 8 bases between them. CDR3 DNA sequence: TGTGCCAGTAGCAGGGAACCTGGGGCCAACGTCCTGACTTTC. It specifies CASSREPGANVLTF.

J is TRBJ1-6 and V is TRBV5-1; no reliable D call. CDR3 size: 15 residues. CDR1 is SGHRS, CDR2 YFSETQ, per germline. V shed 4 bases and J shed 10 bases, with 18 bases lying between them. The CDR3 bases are TGCGCCAGCAGCCCGGTGGCCGGGATTCGATCACCCCTCCACTTT. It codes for CASSPVAGIRSPLHF.

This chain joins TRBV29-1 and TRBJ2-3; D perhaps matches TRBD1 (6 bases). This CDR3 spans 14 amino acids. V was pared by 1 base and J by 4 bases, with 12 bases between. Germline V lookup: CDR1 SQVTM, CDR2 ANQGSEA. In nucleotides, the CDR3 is TGCAGCGTTGAAGCGTCAGGGGATGCAGATACGCAGTATTTT. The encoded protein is CSVEASGDADTQYF.

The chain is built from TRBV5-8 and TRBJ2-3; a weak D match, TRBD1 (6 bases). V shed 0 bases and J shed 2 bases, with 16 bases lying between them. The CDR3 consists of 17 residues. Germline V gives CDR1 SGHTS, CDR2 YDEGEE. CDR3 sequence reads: CASSLEYGRGNTDTQYF. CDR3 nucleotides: TGTGCCAGCAGCTTGGAGTATGGCAGGGGCAACACAGATACGCAGTATTTT.

CDR3 nucleotide sequence: TGTGCCAGCCGCGGAGACACCGGGGAGCTGTTTTTT. Amino acids: CASRGDTGELFF. The V and J genes are TRBV6-1 and TRBJ2-2; no definite D call. V dropped 8 bases and J dropped 3 bases, with 7 bases sitting between them. CDR1 is MNHNS, CDR2 SASEGT, per germline. CDR3 length equals 12 residues.